The clone carrying this T cell receptor beta chain was recorded a few times. What it binds is not known. The entry originates in a study of long-term antiretroviral therapy in people with HIV. Study-wide background: The 2015 immediate-ART recommendation was preceded by the earliest samples by about a decade.

The authors ran the immunoSEQ assay, v3.0, at survey level. Sequenced by immunoSEQ multiplex PCR; TCRdb stores in-frame clones only, minus some. The sample consists of 12,000 to 15,000 clones, 75% to 90% of them appearing once. In germline, CDR1 is SGHDN, CDR2 FVKESK. CDR3 length: 14 residues. The V end was cut by 5 bases, the J end by 4 bases, with 12 bases between. General study findings and limits: For ART adherence, viral resistance and therapy changes, no data were available.

The TCR comes from a man aged 40-55 years with HIV. This chain uses TRBV14 with TRBJ2-1; D ambiguous. Specimen: unsorted PBMCs, collected 3.2 years before starting antiretroviral therapy. CDR3 residues: CASSLGLGYNEQFF. CDR3 nucleotide sequence: TGTGCCAGCAGCTTAGGGCTAGGTTACAATGAGCAGTTCTTC.